This TCR beta chain was recorded in a study of T cell responses to AZD1222 COVID-19 vaccine. Study-wide results and caveats: Among vaccine-associated CD4 TCRs, coverage spanned spike, with dominance at 160-218 and 743-854. Possibly, clonal diversity was underestimated; donors were largely white British and included more females. In all cases, repertoires were sampled only after the peak T cell response.

This table comes from immunoSEQ multiplex PCR, and its TCRdb copy is limited to in-frame clones, with some not included. The data contain some 150,000 clones, about nine tenths of them singletons. The CDR3 extends over 16 amino acids. The germline CDR1 and CDR2 sequences are MDHEN and SYDVKM. The V gene lost 5 bases and the J gene lost 2 bases, with 16 bases spanning the gap. With regard to this clone: Its antigen is unknown.

The source material was peripheral blood, sampled on day 0 of AZD1222 vaccination. This sequence originates from an adult in good health. The genes are TRBV28 and TRBJ1-5; D perhaps matches TRBD1 (5 bases). CDR3 amino acids: CASSLPQVYGNQPQHF. For the CDR3, the DNA is TGTGCCAGCAGTCTCCCACAGGTATACGGCAATCAGCCCCAGCATTTT.